The rows below give T cell receptor beta chains drawn from one sample of a study of cytomegalovirus exposure and HLA in healthy donors. Profiled with immunoSEQ multiplex PCR; TCRdb holds only in-frame clones, not every one. The table includes over 75,000 clones, around 80% detected once. Sequenced material: PBMCs. The receptor source for this set is a male donor in good health and CMV-seropositive. Both conserved end residues are part of each CDR3. The order of the fields is CDR3 protein, CDR3 DNA, clone size, J gene, V gene, D gene. The D gene is left open where the match is weak. The size entry is marked missing in some rows and otherwise reads once, few, many or a size class.

CASSLGIAKNIQYF TGTGCCAGCAGCCTCGGGATCGCCAAAAACATTCAGTACTTC NA TRBJ2-4 TRBV5-4 NA
CASSLEQFSYNSPLHF TGTGCCAGCAGCTTGGAACAGTTCTCCTATAATTCACCCCTCCACTTT NA TRBJ1-6 TRBV5-5 NA
CASSYSTGDSPLHF TGTGCCAGCAGTTACTCCACGGGTGATTCACCCCTCCACTTT NA TRBJ1-6 TRBV6-5 NA
CAWSVQGADGYTF TGTGCCTGGAGTGTACAGGGCGCGGATGGCTACACCTTC NA TRBJ1-2 TRBV30 NA
CASQLRTYEQYF TGTGCCAGCCAGTTACGCACCTACGAGCAGTACTTC NA TRBJ2-7 TRBV27 NA
CASSVPSGAANTGELFF TGTGCCAGCAGCGTACCTAGCGGGGCAGCGAACACCGGGGAGCTGTTTTTT NA TRBJ2-2 TRBV9 TRBD2
CASSLGHGYYGYTF TGTGCCAGCAGCTTAGGGCACGGGTACTATGGCTACACCTTC few TRBJ1-2 TRBV7-9 NA
CASSLAQGNTEAFF TGTGCCAGCAGCTTGGCACAGGGAAACACTGAAGCTTTCTTT few TRBJ1-1 TRBV5-4 NA
CASSPIPGSTNTEAFF TGTGCCAGCTCCCCCATTCCAGGTTCGACGAACACTGAAGCTTTCTTT NA TRBJ1-1 TRBV18 NA
CASSPGSKAGYTF TGTGCCAGCTCACCCGGGTCCAAGGCCGGCTACACCTTC NA TRBJ1-2 TRBV18 NA
CASSLKGLAGGPGTQYF TGTGCCAGCAGCTTAAAGGGACTAGCGGGGGGTCCGGGGACCCAGTACTTC NA TRBJ2-5 TRBV13 TRBD2
CASSLNSIHEQYF TGTGCCAGCAGCTTGAACAGTATCCACGAGCAGTACTTC NA TRBJ2-7 TRBV5-8 NA
CAWSGQGMTHEQYF TGTGCCTGGAGTGGACAGGGGATGACCCACGAGCAGTACTTC once TRBJ2-7 TRBV30 TRBD1
CASSPGQSNTEAFF TGCGCCAGCAGCCCGGGACAGTCGAACACTGAAGCTTTCTTT NA TRBJ1-1 TRBV5-1 TRBD1
CASNTGSNQPQHF TGTGCCAGCAACACAGGGAGCAATCAGCCCCAGCATTTT NA TRBJ1-5 TRBV6-6 NA
CASSSFDSGYGYTF TGTGCCAGTAGTTCCTTCGACAGTGGCTATGGCTACACCTTC NA TRBJ1-2 TRBV19 NA
CASSQVAREQYF TGTGCCAGCAGCCAAGTGGCTCGTGAGCAGTACTTC NA TRBJ2-7 TRBV4-2 NA
CASSLGPQQNTEAFF TGTGCCAGCAGCTTAGGACCACAACAAAACACTGAAGCTTTCTTT once TRBJ1-1 TRBV13 NA
CASSFGTSGGLKYF TGTGCCAGCAGCTTCGGGACTAGCGGGGGCTTGAAGTATTTT NA TRBJ2-3 TRBV7-3 TRBD2
CASSLRYRANYGYTF TGTGCCAGCAGCTTACGGTACAGAGCTAACTATGGCTACACCTTC NA TRBJ1-2 TRBV5-6 NA
CASSLAGKGYGYTF TGCGCCAGCAGCTTGGCAGGGAAGGGCTATGGCTACACCTTC NA TRBJ1-2 TRBV5-1 NA
CASSVLGQGNTEAFF TGTGCCAGCAGCGTTTTAGGACAGGGAAACACTGAAGCTTTCTTT NA TRBJ1-1 TRBV9 TRBD1
CASSLPQGTNTEAFF TGTGCCAGCAGCTTACCACAGGGAACTAACACTGAAGCTTTCTTT few TRBJ1-1 TRBV5-4 NA
CASSLASYGYTF TGCGCCAGCAGCTTGGCCTCTTATGGCTACACCTTC NA TRBJ1-2 TRBV5-1 NA
CASSLQGNYEQYF TGTGCCAGCAGCTTACAGGGGAACTACGAGCAGTACTTC NA TRBJ2-7 TRBV7-9 NA
CASSSNYAGQGYTEAFF TGTGCCAGCAGTTCCAACTACGCCGGACAGGGATACACTGAAGCTTTCTTT NA TRBJ1-1 TRBV28 TRBD1
CAGIRDNYGYTF TGTGCCGGTATCAGGGATAACTATGGCTACACCTTC NA TRBJ1-2 TRBV7-9 NA
CAWSAGLSGNYGYTF TGTGCCTGGAGCGCGGGCCTAAGCGGTAACTATGGCTACACCTTC NA TRBJ1-2 TRBV30 NA
CASSYRGGSGELFF TGTGCCAGCAGTTACCGAGGGGGATCCGGGGAGCTGTTTTTT NA TRBJ2-2 TRBV6-5 NA
CASSQDWANTEAFF TGCGCCAGCAGCCAAGATTGGGCGAACACTGAAGCTTTCTTT NA TRBJ1-1 TRBV4-3 NA
CASSLERPGAQYF TGCGCCAGCAGCTTGGAACGACCAGGGGCCCAGTACTTC NA TRBJ2-5 TRBV5-1 NA
CASSQTKQGETQYF TGTGCCAGCAGCCAAACCAAGCAGGGAGAGACCCAGTACTTC NA TRBJ2-5 TRBV4-2 NA
CASSSGLAGGPDTGELFF TGTGCCAGCAGCTCGGGACTAGCGGGGGGGCCCGACACCGGGGAGCTGTTTTTT NA TRBJ2-2 TRBV5-6 TRBD2
CASSTTEERKGYTF TGTGCCAGCAGCACGACGGAGGAACGAAAGGGCTACACCTTC NA TRBJ1-2 TRBV21-1 NA
CASSQAPLDTQYF TGTGCCAGCAGCCAAGCCCCACTAGATACGCAGTATTTT NA TRBJ2-3 TRBV4-2 NA
CASSQDGQGTYNEQFF TGCGCCAGCAGCCAAGATGGGCAGGGTACCTACAATGAGCAGTTCTTC NA TRBJ2-1 TRBV4-3 NA
CASSPQETQYF TGTGCTAGCAGCCCTCAAGAGACCCAGTACTTC NA TRBJ2-5 TRBV7-7 NA
CASSLVAGNDQPQHF TGCGCCAGCAGCTTGGTAGCCGGGAACGATCAGCCCCAGCATTTT NA TRBJ1-5 TRBV5-1 NA
CECRGSEAFF TGTGAATGTAGAGGGTCTGAAGCTTTCTTT few TRBJ1-1 TRBV30 NA
CASSLQGNEQFF TGTGCCAGCAGTCTACAGGGCAATGAGCAGTTCTTC NA TRBJ2-1 TRBV6-6 NA
CASSDRGRSSYNEQFF TGTGCCAGCAGTGATAGAGGGAGGAGCTCCTACAATGAGCAGTTCTTC NA TRBJ2-1 TRBV6-1 NA
CASSLGTGEHDYGYTF TGTGCCAGCAGCTTAGGGACAGGGGAGCATGACTATGGCTACACCTTC NA TRBJ1-2 TRBV7-9 TRBD1
CASSIQGAGQETQYF TGTGCCAGTAGTATACAGGGGGCGGGGCAAGAGACCCAGTACTTC NA TRBJ2-5 TRBV19 TRBD1
CASRREGKAFF TGTGCCAGCAGGCGGGAGGGAAAGGCTTTCTTT NA TRBJ1-1 TRBV6-5 NA
CASSVGRTSGESEVF TGTGCCAGCAGCGTAGGTCGGACTAGCGGGGAATCGGAGGTCTTC NA TRBJ2-1 TRBV9 TRBD2
CASSYAVPDTQYF TGTGCCAGCAGCTACGCGGTCCCAGATACGCAGTATTTT few TRBJ2-3 TRBV2 NA
CASSVRQGTQETQYF TGTGCCAGCAGTGTGCGACAGGGCACCCAAGAGACCCAGTACTTC NA TRBJ2-5 TRBV6-1 TRBD1
CAISDPLSGEKLFF TGTGCCATCAGTGACCCCCTCTCGGGTGAAAAACTGTTTTTT NA TRBJ1-4 TRBV10-3 NA
CASSSGQGLNTGELFF TGTGCCAGCAGCTCCGGACAGGGGCTGAACACCGGGGAGCTGTTTTTT once TRBJ2-2 TRBV13 TRBD1
CASSKDPHSIYGYTF TGTGCCAGCAGTAAAGATCCCCACAGTATATATGGCTACACCTTC NA TRBJ1-2 TRBV5-4 NA
CASSLTNEKLFF TGTGCCAGTAGCTTAACTAATGAAAAACTGTTTTTT few TRBJ1-4 TRBV19 NA
CASSEFGRVLDGYTF TGTGCCAGCAGTGAATTTGGCAGGGTTTTGGATGGCTACACCTTC NA TRBJ1-2 TRBV25-1 NA
CAWSVGRVAATNEKLFF TGTGCCTGGAGTGTAGGCAGGGTGGCGGCAACTAATGAAAAGCTGTTTTTT NA TRBJ1-4 TRBV30 NA
CASRLASAGGNTGELFF TGTGCAAGTCGCTTAGCATCTGCGGGGGGCAACACCGGGGAGCTGTTTTTT NA TRBJ2-2 TRBV12-2 NA
CASSLEVAGVSEQYF TGCGCCAGCAGCTTGGAGGTAGCGGGGGTTTCCGAGCAGTACTTC once TRBJ2-7 TRBV5-1 TRBD2